One sample yielded the 10 T cell receptor beta chains listed below, sequenced in a study of radiotherapy plus CTLA-4 blockade in lung cancer. The protocol was immunoSEQ multiplex PCR, while the TCRdb copy is restricted to in-frame clones and leaves out a portion. The profile shows about 78,000 clones, around nine tenths of them singletons. Sequencing was performed on peripheral blood, taken from a patient treated with radiotherapy plus ipilimumab. Every receptor here comes from a human donor with non-small cell lung cancer who had stable disease on radiotherapy plus ipilimumab.

The J gene is TRBJ2-5, the V gene TRBV7-3, with 13 bases identical to TRBD2. The CDR3 loop spans 16 amino acids. The ends lost 4 bases at V and 3 bases at J; junction bases unmatched: 5. Germline CDR1 reads SGHTA; CDR2 reads FQGTGA. CDR3 nucleotide sequence: TGTGCCAGCAGCTCCCAAGGACTAGCGGGAGAAGAGACCCAGTACTTC. Amino acids: CASSSQGLAGEETQYF.

V is TRBV2 and J is TRBJ2-1, with a possible D match to TRBD1 (5 bases). The CDR3 has 12 amino acids. CDR1 SNHLY and CDR2 FYNNEI come from the germline V gene. V was cut by 5 bases and J by 13 bases, with 15 bases left in between. The CDR3 bases are TGTGCCAGCAGTTTACAGGTGGGCCGCCAGTTCTTC. This encodes CASSLQVGRQFF.

V gene TRBV28 combines with J gene TRBJ2-5; unclear D gene. Germline V gene data show CDR1 as MDHEN and CDR2 as SYDVKM. The CDR3 sequence is 11 residues long. Trimming left V 3 bases short and J 1 base short, with 0 bases between. The CDR3 DNA sequence: TGTGCCAGCAGTTTCCAAGAGACCCAGTACTTC. It translates to CASSFQETQYF.

The V and J genes are TRBV28 and TRBJ1-5, with TRBD1 matching over 7 bases. J lost 2 bases, V lost 6 bases, and 7 bases had no gene match. This CDR3 spans 15 amino acids. The germline V gene encodes CDR1 MDHEN and CDR2 SYDVKM. The CDR3 loop is CASSAGGFGNQPQHF. The CDR3 region has the DNA TGTGCCAGCAGCGCAGGGGGATTCGGCAATCAGCCCCAGCATTTT.

This sequence joins TRBV5-1 and TRBJ2-5, with TRBD1 matching 7 bases. CDR1 and CDR2 from the germline V gene are SGHRS and YFSETQ. Trimming took 0 bases from V and 1 from J; bases not matched to a gene: 6. This CDR3 has 16 amino acids. CDR3 in amino acids: CASSLVPRDSQETQYF. DNA of the CDR3: TGCGCCAGCAGCTTGGTGCCCAGGGACAGCCAAGAGACCCAGTACTTC. The complete variable domain, with remaining parts taken from reference TRBV5-1 and TRBJ2-5, reads KAGVTQTPRYLIKTRGQQVTLSCSPISGHRSVSWYQQTPGQGLQFLFEYFSETQRNKGNFPGRFSGRQFSNSRSEMNVSTLELGDSALYLCASSLVPRDSQETQYFGPGTRLLVL.

This clone was observed once. This chain links TRBV29-1 with TRBJ1-2; D is possibly TRBD1 (5 bases). V lost 6 bases and J 6 bases, leaving 14 bases between the germline ends. CDR1 is SQVTM and CDR2 is ANQGSEA in the germline V gene. The length of the CDR3 is 12 residues. The CDR3: CSVWGGEHGYTF. The CDR3 DNA is TGCAGCGTCTGGGGAGGGGAGCATGGCTACACCTTC.

The CDR3 DNA is TGTGCCAGCAGCCGTCGGCAGGTGAACACCGGGGAGCTGTTTTTT. This translates into CASSRRQVNTGELFF. The V gene is TRBV5-5, the J gene TRBJ2-2; D is unresolved. The V gene's germline CDR1 is SGHKS and CDR2 YYEKEE (reference sequence). This CDR3 region has 15 residues. Deletions cut 4 bases from V and 1 base from J, with 11 bases between.

CDR3 protein: CASNPTGPGGPQHF. The CDR3 DNA is TGTGCCAGCAACCCCACAGGGCCCGGGGGGCCCCAGCATTTT. This rearrangement joins TRBV6-1 to TRBJ1-5; possibly TRBD1 for D (6 bases). This CDR3 has 14 residues. Germline V CDR1 and CDR2: MNHNS, SASEGT. V was trimmed by 7 bases and J by 9 bases, leaving 19 bases between them.

The chain carries TRBV4-1 and TRBJ1-1; TRBD1 agrees at 7 bases. Germline V gene data show CDR1 as MGHRA and CDR2 as YSYEKL. With 3 bases clipped from V and 11 bases from J, the junction kept 12 bases outside the gene matches. This CDR3 contains 14 residues. The CDR3 nucleotides are TGCGCCAGCAGCCAGACCCCGACAGGGCGGTCCGCTTTCTTT. It specifies CASSQTPTGRSAFF.

For this clone: At the DNA level, this CDR3 is encoded by other sequences in the same sample as well. The DNA of the CDR3 is TGTGCCAGCAGCTTGCGACAGAACACCGGGGAGCTGTTTTTT. Protein sequence: CASSLRQNTGELFF. The chain employs TRBV7-7 and TRBJ2-2; D uncertain. CDR3 length equals 14 residues. Germline V CDR1 and CDR2: SSHAT, FNYEAQ (reference sequence). V gave up 3 bases and J gave up 1 base, with 6 bases separating them.